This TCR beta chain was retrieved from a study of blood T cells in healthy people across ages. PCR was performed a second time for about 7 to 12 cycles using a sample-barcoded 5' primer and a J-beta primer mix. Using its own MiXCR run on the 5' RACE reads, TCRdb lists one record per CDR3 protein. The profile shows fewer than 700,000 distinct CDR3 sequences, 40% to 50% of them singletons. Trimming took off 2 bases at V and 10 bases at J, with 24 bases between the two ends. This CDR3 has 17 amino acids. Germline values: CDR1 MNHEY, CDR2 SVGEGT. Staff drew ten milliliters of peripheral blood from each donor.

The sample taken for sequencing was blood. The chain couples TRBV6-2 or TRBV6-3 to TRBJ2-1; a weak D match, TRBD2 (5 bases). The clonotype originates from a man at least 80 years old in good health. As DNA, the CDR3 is TGTGCCAGCAGTTACCTGTACGATTCGCCTTCGGGAATCGAGCAGTTCTTC. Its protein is CASSYLYDSPSGIEQFF.